This record covers a single T cell receptor (beta chain). V lost 4 bases and J lost 12, with 10 bases in between. This CDR3 has 10 amino acids. Per the germline V gene, CDR1 is SQVTM and CDR2 is ANQGSEA. The data were obtained in a study of blood T cell repertoires in COVID-19. The protocol was immunoSEQ multiplex PCR, while the TCRdb copy is restricted to in-frame clones and leaves out a portion. The repertoire holds 300,000 to 350,000 clones, with 80% to 95% as singletons. The V and J genes are TRBV29-1 and TRBJ2-1, with D unclear. Material for sequencing was peripheral blood. The TCR originated in a woman aged 25 to 39 with COVID-19, enrolled during active disease. Here the CDR3 reads CSVVFAVQFF. CDR3 bases: TGCAGCGTTGTCTTTGCGGTGCAGTTCTTC.